The rows below give T cell receptor beta chains drawn from one sample of a study of blood T cell repertoires in COVID-19. Some clones are missing from TCRdb's copy, which holds only in-frame ones; the method was immunoSEQ multiplex PCR. This table has around 400,000 clones, approximately 89% appearing once. Sequences were obtained from PBMCs or T cells enriched from blood (not recorded which). All receptors come from a woman in her 40s who had been exposed to COVID-19. Each CDR3 is given with its conserved first and last residue. The D gene is left open where the match is weak.

D gene	V gene	J gene	CDR3 protein
TRBD1	TRBV6-5	TRBJ1-5	CASSYSGTGNQPQHF
TRBD2	TRBV7-8	TRBJ2-1	CATTSGGGNEQFF
.	TRBV2	TRBJ2-1	CASSGQVRNEQFF
TRBD2	TRBV27	TRBJ2-1	CASSLAGLAGGPVFF
TRBD1	TRBV12-3/TRBV12-4	TRBJ2-7	CASSLRQGRQYF
.	TRBV10-3	TRBJ1-2	CAISEPEAGGGYTF
.	TRBV24-1	TRBJ1-2	CATSDLGRGYGYTF
.	TRBV5-1	TRBJ2-6	CASSLPATGAGANVLTF
.	TRBV2	TRBJ1-2	CASATGPMNYGYTF
TRBD1	TRBV7-3	TRBJ2-7	CASSPGTGSSYEQYF
.	TRBV6-5	TRBJ1-3	CASSYSQVTGNTIYF
TRBD1	TRBV7-2	TRBJ1-3	CASSLVTGGGNTIYF
.	TRBV4-3	TRBJ1-2	CASSQQHGGLGYTF
TRBD1	TRBV7-8	TRBJ1-2	CASSPRSKGAGSGYTF
TRBD1	TRBV5-1	TRBJ1-1	CASTVTGGKNTEAFF
.	TRBV6-5	TRBJ1-5	CASSRDLNQPQHF
.	TRBV9	TRBJ2-1	CASSVATGTYVSSYNEQFF
.	TRBV5-1	TRBJ2-6	CASSLASSGANVLTF
TRBD2	TRBV27	TRBJ2-7	CASSKAGGKYEQYF
.	TRBV7-6	TRBJ1-1	CASSIRGRDMNTEAFF
.	TRBV11-3	TRBJ2-3	CALRRARTDTQYF
TRBD1	TRBV18	TRBJ2-7	CASSPQSTGGLYEQYF
.	TRBV9	TRBJ2-1	CASSVRSNEQFF
TRBD1	TRBV2	TRBJ1-2	CASSGRTGLAENYGYTF
.	TRBV20-1	TRBJ2-1	CSATLGLRQFF
.	TRBV15	TRBJ2-7	CATSRVRGTPYEQYF
TRBD1	TRBV28	TRBJ1-3	CASRKGQGNSNSGNTIYF
TRBD1	TRBV7-9	TRBJ1-1	CASSPTGFSTEAFF
.	TRBV19	TRBJ1-4	CASSILAGNEKLFF
.	TRBV9	TRBJ1-6	CASSEGGLRNSPLHF
TRBD1	TRBV5-1	TRBJ2-1	CASSLRAQGGYNEQFF
.	TRBV11-3	TRBJ2-5	CASSSKRGETQYF
TRBD1	TRBV29-1	TRBJ2-7	CSVESTGFQYF
.	TRBV25-1	TRBJ1-2	CASRAEGGPNYGYTF
.	TRBV2	TRBJ1-2	CASSANTGFYGYTF
TRBD1	TRBV11-2	TRBJ1-2	CASSLDRDRVRNGYTF
.	TRBV18	TRBJ2-7	CASSPPDRGEYEQYF
TRBD1	TRBV30	TRBJ1-2	CAWSPVGQAPNYGYTF
TRBD1	TRBV7-2	TRBJ2-4	CASSSRQGLSIQYF
.	TRBV7-2	TRBJ1-1	CASSLVFETEAFF
.	TRBV19	TRBJ2-6	CASSLLANVLTF
.	TRBV28	TRBJ1-1	CASRGGNMNTEAFF
TRBD1	TRBV5-1	TRBJ1-1	CASSLLTGGVMNTEAFF
TRBD2	TRBV27	TRBJ2-1	CASMPGLAGGSSYNEQFF
.	TRBV27	TRBJ1-2	CASSHSGTQYGYTF
.	TRBV13	TRBJ2-7	CASSEQGDYEQYF
TRBD1	TRBV6-5	TRBJ1-3	CASSPDRYSGNTIYF
TRBD1	TRBV19	TRBJ1-5	CASSIGTGGGNQPQHF
TRBD2	TRBV2	TRBJ2-7	CASRPGLADYEQYF
TRBD1	TRBV24-1	TRBJ2-1	CATSDFRDRVSGGEQFF
.	TRBV15	TRBJ1-3	CATKPSSGNTIYF
.	TRBV7-9	TRBJ2-3	CASSLALGDTQYF
.	TRBV5-6	TRBJ1-4	CASSSTVRLAEKLFF
.	TRBV5-1	TRBJ2-1	CASSFSSEQFF
TRBD1	TRBV5-1	TRBJ1-2	CASRWTGDGYTF
.	TRBV2	TRBJ2-7	CASDRRGVEQYF
TRBD1	TRBV7-9	TRBJ1-2	CASSLDRGGYGYTF
.	TRBV19	TRBJ1-1	CASSISLGAIAEAFF
.	TRBV5-1	TRBJ2-7	CASSLDGVGASTYEQYF
.	TRBV19	TRBJ1-6	CASKGVRYNSPLHF